These 21 T cell receptor beta chains were sequenced from one sample in a study of T cell repertoires in cytomegalovirus infection. Their antigens are not known. TCRdb analysed the reads with MiXCR anew, one entry per CDR3 protein. The sample consists of 800,000 to 950,000 distinct CDR3 sequences, 30% to 35% of them appearing once. The sequencing used cultured CD8+ T cells from PBMCs, collected from culture after CMV antigen stimulation. The receptors were gathered from a human donor in good health (CMV status not recorded). Some clones in this sample may be carry-over from other donors' samples.

This clonotype was recorded once. V is TRBV7-9 and J is TRBJ1-6; D gene unclear. The ends were cut back, 5 bases at V and 13 bases at J, with 12 bases in the middle. This CDR3 contains 12 residues. The germline CDR1 and CDR2 sequences are SEHNR and FQNEAQ (reference sequence). The CDR3: CASSEATEPLHF. In nucleotides, the CDR3 is TGTGCCAGCAGCGAGGCGACGGAGCCCCTCCACTTT.

The rearrangement uses TRBV19 and TRBJ2-1, with 8 bases that match TRBD2. The junction had 6 bases not matched to a gene; V was cut back by 2 bases and J by 9 bases. Germline V gene sequence: CDR1 LNHDA, CDR2 SQIVND (reference sequence). The CDR3 runs to 14 residues. The CDR3 sequence: CASSILAGLAEQFF. DNA of the CDR3: TGTGCCAGTAGTATACTAGCGGGTCTTGCTGAGCAGTTCTTC.

This clonotype showed up many times. The chain recombines TRBV7-2 with TRBJ2-1, with 9 bases lining up with TRBD2. The CDR3 covers 16 residues. The trim removed 5 bases at V and 4 bases at J, leaving 9 bases unmatched. The germline V gene has CDR1 SGHTA and CDR2 FQGNSA. The CDR3 DNA sequence: TGTGCCAGCAGCCTACCTCTAGCGGGATTATACAATGAGCAGTTCTTC. Amino acids: CASSLPLAGLYNEQFF. Filled out from reference TRBV7-2 and TRBJ2-1, the complete variable domain reads GAGVSQSPSNKVTEKGKDVELRCDPISGHTALYWYRQSLGQGLEFLIYFQGNSAPDKSGLPSDRFSAERTGGSVSTLTIQRTQQEDSAVYLCASSLPLAGLYNEQFFGPGTRLTVL.

The chain joins TRBV20-1 to TRBJ2-5, with D possibly being TRBD1 (5 bases). V lost 0 bases to trimming and J lost 1 base, with 9 bases between them. CDR1 is DFQATT and CDR2 is SNEGSKA in the germline V gene (reference sequence). The CDR3 has 14 residues. DNA of the CDR3: TGCAGTGCTAGAGATTTACAGGTCCAAGAGACCCAGTACTTC. Amino acid sequence: CSARDLQVQETQYF.

V is TRBV25-1 and J is TRBJ1-2; no definite D call. In germline, CDR1 is MGHDK, CDR2 SYGVNS. The CDR3 spans 14 residues. V dropped 0 bases and J dropped 2 bases, with 7 bases sitting between them. The CDR3 protein is CASSEYQLNYGYTF. The CDR3 region has the DNA TGTGCCAGCAGTGAATACCAACTAAACTATGGCTACACCTTC.

The chain joins TRBV29-1 to TRBJ1-2; 7 nucleotides line up with TRBD1. V was pared by 4 bases and J by 5 bases, with 4 bases of the junction left unmatched. The length of the CDR3 is 12 residues. CDR1 is SQVTM and CDR2 is ANQGSEA in the germline V gene. The CDR3 nucleotides are TGCAGCGTTGGAACAGGGGAGTATGGCTACACCTTC. This encodes CSVGTGEYGYTF.

This clonotype is a singleton in its sample. The CDR3: CASRAGGRETQYF. The CDR3 nucleotides read TGTGCCAGCAGAGCAGGGGGTAGGGAGACCCAGTACTTC. The chain links TRBV6-1 to TRBJ2-5; 7 bases match TRBD1. The CDR3 length is 13 residues. CDR1 and CDR2 (germline): MNHNS, SASEGT. After removal of 6 bases from V and 5 bases from J, the junction contained 6 bases not matched to a gene.

In this sample, this clonotype turned up many times. This chain connects TRBV7-8 to TRBJ2-7; a possible D gene is TRBD2 (6 bases). The CDR3 spans 18 residues. Germline values: CDR1 SGHVS, CDR2 FQNEAQ. Trimming stripped 1 base from V and 0 bases from J, with 19 bases between. The CDR3 bases are TGTGCCAGCAGCTTAGGTGGACGGACTACTATAAGCTCCTACGAGCAGTACGTC. This translates into CASSLGGRTTISSYEQYV.

The J gene is TRBJ2-7, the V gene TRBV2, with D possibly being TRBD2 (7 bases). Germline V gene data show CDR1 as SNHLY and CDR2 as FYNNEI. CDR3 size: 15 residues. The V and J ends lost 2 bases and 1 base respectively, with 12 bases between them. The CDR3 DNA sequence: TGTGCCAGCAGTGAACCTCGGGGGGCTTCCTACGAGCAGTACGTC. Its protein product is CASSEPRGASYEQYV.

Comment on this clonotype: At one boundary the junction diverges from the germline segment, which might be a read error. This chain uses TRBV7-4 with TRBJ2-5, with D possibly being TRBD1 (5 bases). The CDR3 length is 14 residues. Per the germline V gene, CDR1 is SGHVT and CDR2 is SQSDAQ. CDR3: CVSSVTTVQETQYF. The CDR3 DNA reads as TGTGTCAGCAGCGTCACGACAGTGCAAGAGACCCAGTACTTC.

This clonotype was seen at least ten times. The genes are TRBV12-3 or TRBV12-4 and TRBJ1-1; D is possibly TRBD1 (5 bases). CDR3 length equals 14 residues. Trimming cost V 6 bases and J 1 base, with 12 bases left between them. CDR3 sequence reads: CASSPRVGNTEAFF. The CDR3 region has the DNA TGTGCCAGCAGCCCCAGGGTTGGGAACACTGAAGCTTTCTTT.

Points on this clonotype: Lacking the conserved final phenylalanine or tryptophan, this CDR3 likely reflects a read error. This chain links TRBV12-3 or TRBV12-4 with TRBJ2-3, with 12 bases fitting TRBD2. Trimming removed 5 bases from V and 0 bases from J; junction bases left unmatched: 9. CDR3 length: 18 residues. CDR3: CASSQTSGGLSSTDTQYC. DNA for the CDR3: TGTGCCAGCAGTCAGACTAGCGGGGGCCTCTCTAGCACAGATACGCAGTATTGT.

This clonotype was observed at least ten times. The genes are TRBV7-9 and TRBJ1-1; 12 bases line up with TRBD1. Germline V gene data show CDR1 as SEHNR and CDR2 as FQNEAQ (reference sequence). Trimming removed 0 bases from V and 2 bases from J; junction bases left unmatched: 1. This CDR3 is 16 amino acids long. CDR3 region: CASSLAGTGGNTEAFF. Written as DNA, the CDR3 is TGTGCCAGCAGCTTAGCGGGGACAGGGGGCAACACTGAAGCTTTCTTT.

This clonotype was found a few times. This chain uses TRBV6-1 with TRBJ1-1, with a possible D match to TRBD1 (5 bases). CDR1 MNHNS and CDR2 SASEGT come from the germline V gene. Between the trimmed V and J ends, which lost 6 bases and 0 bases, there was a span of 17 bases. The CDR3 length is 16 residues. The CDR3 reads CASSPDLDSMNTEAFF. CDR3 sequence (DNA): TGTGCCAGCAGCCCGGATCTCGACAGTATGAACACTGAAGCTTTCTTT.

This clonotype was observed a handful of times. The V call is TRBV27, the J call TRBJ1-1; TRBD1 might be the D (6 bases). This CDR3 is 15 amino acids long. Germline V gives CDR1 MNHEY, CDR2 SMNVEV (reference sequence). V lost 4 bases to trimming and J lost 4 bases, with 16 bases between them. CDR3 amino acids: CASSYTTGFGTEAFF. Written as DNA, the CDR3 is TGTGCCAGCAGTTACACAACAGGGTTTGGCACTGAAGCTTTCTTT.

In this sample, this clonotype turned up many times. This chain uses TRBV7-6 with TRBJ1-6; TRBD1 is a possible D gene (6 bases). Trimming stripped 3 bases from V and 6 bases from J, with 9 bases between. This CDR3 spans 14 amino acids. CDR1 and CDR2 (germline): SGHVS, FNYEAQ. CDR3 loop: CASSFGGLNSPLHF. CDR3 bases: TGTGCCAGCAGCTTCGGGGGGCTTAATTCACCCCTCCACTTT.

This clonotype was seen more than once but under ten times. The V gene is TRBV12-3 or TRBV12-4, the J gene TRBJ2-7; 9 bases align to TRBD1. V was clipped by 6 bases and J by 3 bases; unmatched bases: 9. CDR3 size: 15 residues. For the CDR3, the DNA is TGTGCCAGCAGCCCTTCAGGGACAGGGATCTACGAGCAGTACTTC. It translates to CASSPSGTGIYEQYF.

This chain links TRBV13 with TRBJ2-3, with a tentative D call TRBD2 (6 bases). Germline V gene lookup returns CDR1 PRHDT and CDR2 FYEKMQ (reference sequence). The CDR3 extends over 16 amino acids. V lost 5 bases and J lost 2, with 17 bases in between. The CDR3 reads CASSGGTLPSTDTQYF. The CDR3 coding sequence is TGTGCCAGCAGCGGCGGGACTTTACCCTCCACAGATACGCAGTATTTT. Drawing the rest from reference TRBV13 and TRBJ2-3, the complete variable domain is AAGVIQSPRHLIKEKRETATLKCYPIPRHDTVYWYQQGPGQDPQFLISFYEKMQSDKGSIPDRFSAQQFSDYHSELNMSSLELGDSALYFCASSGGTLPSTDTQYFGPGTRLTVL.

DNA of the CDR3: TGTGCCAGCAGACCCCTCGTGACAGGGTATGGGTCGAACACTGAAGCTTTCTTT. Residues: CASRPLVTGYGSNTEAFF. The rearrangement uses TRBV5-4 and TRBJ1-1; TRBD1 matches 7 bases. The CDR3 consists of 18 residues. The germline V gene encodes CDR1 SGHNT and CDR2 YYREEE (reference sequence). Trimming took 5 bases from V and 1 from J; bases not matched to a gene: 17.

In this sample, this clonotype turned up a few times. The V gene is TRBV2, the J gene TRBJ2-5, with 9 bases aligning to TRBD2. V was pared by 8 bases and J by 5 bases, with 6 bases of the junction left unmatched. The CDR3 is 13 residues long. Germline V gene data show CDR1 as SNHLY and CDR2 as FYNNEI. CDR3 amino acids: CASPAGGIETQYF. For the CDR3, the DNA is TGTGCCAGCCCAGCGGGGGGAATTGAGACCCAGTACTTC.

This clonotype showed up just once. The chain joins TRBV13 to TRBJ1-1; D not resolved. Germline-derived CDR1 and CDR2 are PRHDT and FYEKMQ (reference sequence). The CDR3 spans 14 residues. V lost 5 bases and J 8 bases, leaving 18 bases between the germline ends. DNA for the CDR3: TGTGCCAGCAGCCTACCCGAGGTCGGACGGGAAGCTTTCTTT. Its translation: CASSLPEVGREAFF.